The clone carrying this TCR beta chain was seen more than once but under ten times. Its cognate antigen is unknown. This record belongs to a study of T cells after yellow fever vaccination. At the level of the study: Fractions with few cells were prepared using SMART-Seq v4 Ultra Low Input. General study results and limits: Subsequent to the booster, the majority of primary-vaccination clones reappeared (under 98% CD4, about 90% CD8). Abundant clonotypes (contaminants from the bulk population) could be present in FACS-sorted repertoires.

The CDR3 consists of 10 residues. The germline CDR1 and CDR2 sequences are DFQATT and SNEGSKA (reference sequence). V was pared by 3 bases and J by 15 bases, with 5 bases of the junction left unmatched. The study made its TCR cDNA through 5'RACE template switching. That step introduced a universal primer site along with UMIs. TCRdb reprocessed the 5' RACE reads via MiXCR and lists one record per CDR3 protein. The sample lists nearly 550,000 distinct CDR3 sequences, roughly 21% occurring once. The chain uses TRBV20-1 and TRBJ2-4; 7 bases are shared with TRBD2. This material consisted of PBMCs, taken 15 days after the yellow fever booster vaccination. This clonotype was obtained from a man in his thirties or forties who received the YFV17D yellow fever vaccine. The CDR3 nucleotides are TGCAGTGCTAGGGGGGAGGGCGTGTACTTC. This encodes CSARGEGVYF.